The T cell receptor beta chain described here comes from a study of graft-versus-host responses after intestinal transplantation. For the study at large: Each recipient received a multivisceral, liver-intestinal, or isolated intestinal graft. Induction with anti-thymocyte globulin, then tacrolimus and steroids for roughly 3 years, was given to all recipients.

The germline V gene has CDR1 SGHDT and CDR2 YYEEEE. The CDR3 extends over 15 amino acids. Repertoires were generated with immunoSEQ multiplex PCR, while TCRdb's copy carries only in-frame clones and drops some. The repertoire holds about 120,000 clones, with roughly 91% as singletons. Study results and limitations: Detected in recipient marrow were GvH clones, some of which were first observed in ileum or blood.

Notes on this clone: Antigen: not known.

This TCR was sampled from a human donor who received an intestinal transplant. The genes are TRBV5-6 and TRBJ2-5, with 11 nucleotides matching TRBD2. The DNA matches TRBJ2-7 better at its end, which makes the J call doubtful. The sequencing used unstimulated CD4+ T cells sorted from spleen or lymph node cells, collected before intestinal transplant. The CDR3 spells CASSATSGSFSEQYF. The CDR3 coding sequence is TGTGCCAGCAGCGCCACTAGCGGGAGTTTCTCCGAGCAGTACTTC.